Presented here are 25 T cell receptor beta chains from one specimen sequenced in a study of blood T cell repertoires in COVID-19. Only in-frame clones appear in the TCRdb table, and some are missing; sequencing was by immunoSEQ multiplex PCR. The sample shows approximately 260,000 clones, over 75% of them seen only once. Sequencing was carried out using peripheral blood. Receptors were obtained from a woman aged 70-85 years with acute or convalescent COVID-19.

Written as DNA, the CDR3 is TGTGCCAGCAATTCTGGCGGGGGATCCACAGATACGCAGTATTTT. Its protein product is CASNSGGGSTDTQYF. V and J are TRBV2 and TRBJ2-3; 7 nucleotides line up with TRBD2. Trimming removed 7 bases from V and 2 bases from J; junction bases left unmatched: 9. The germline CDR1 and CDR2 sequences are SNHLY and FYNNEI. CDR3 size: 15 residues.

The chain uses TRBV15 and TRBJ1-1; maybe TRBD1 (5 bases). CDR3 length: 13 residues. V was shortened by 5 bases and J by 4 bases, with 11 bases between the two germline ends. Germline lookup yields CDR1 LNHNV and CDR2 YYDKDF (reference sequence). The chain's CDR3 is CATSLRAPTEAFF. The CDR3 nucleotides are TGTGCCACCAGCCTCAGGGCTCCCACTGAAGCTTTCTTT.

V is TRBV4-1 and J is TRBJ2-2, with D maybe TRBD2 (6 bases). CDR3 length: 15 residues. Trimming took 4 bases from V and 0 from J, leaving 9 bases between them. Germline V gene sequence: CDR1 MGHRA, CDR2 YSYEKL. The CDR3: CASSRGGANTGELFF. The CDR3 DNA reads TGCGCCAGCAGCCGAGGCGGGGCGAACACCGGGGAGCTGTTTTTT.

This rearrangement joins TRBV5-5 to TRBJ1-2; 7 nucleotides line up with TRBD1. Germline V gene sequence: CDR1 SGHKS, CDR2 YYEKEE (reference sequence). The length of the CDR3 is 12 residues. After removal of 4 bases from V and 8 bases from J, the junction contained 5 bases not matched to a gene. CDR3 bases: TGTGCCAGCAGCCAATGGACAGGAGGCTACACCTTC. Amino acid sequence: CASSQWTGGYTF.

The rearrangement uses TRBV6-5 and TRBJ1-1; D remains unclear. Germline CDR1 reads MNHEY; CDR2 reads SVGAGI. V gave up 6 bases and J gave up 4 bases, with 12 bases separating them. CDR3 length: 13 amino acids. The chain's CDR3 is CASSIFEGTEAFF. The DNA of the CDR3 is TGTGCCAGCAGCATCTTTGAGGGCACTGAAGCTTTCTTT.

V usage is TRBV4-1 and J usage is TRBJ1-2; 7 bases agree with TRBD1. With V trimmed by 2 bases and J by 4 bases, 10 bases remained unmatched. This CDR3 has 16 amino acids. Germline lookup yields CDR1 MGHRA and CDR2 YSYEKL. The CDR3 DNA reads TGCGCCAGCAGCCAACCAAGGGGACAGCCACCCTATGGCTACACCTTC. Translation gives CASSQPRGQPPYGYTF.

The chain is built from TRBV10-3 and TRBJ1-5, with D possibly matching TRBD1 (6 bases). This CDR3 is 13 amino acids long. Trimming stripped 9 bases from V and 4 bases from J, with 13 bases between. CDR1 is ENHRY, CDR2 SYGVKD, per germline. CDR3 region: CAIGQSRNQPQHF. Here the CDR3 DNA reads TGTGCCATAGGACAGTCCAGGAATCAGCCCCAGCATTTT.

This chain links TRBV5-1 with TRBJ2-2; no firm D call. The CDR3 covers 12 residues. The V and J ends lost 2 bases and 4 bases respectively, with 3 bases between them. CDR1 is SGHRS, CDR2 YFSETQ, per germline. The CDR3: CASSFGTGELFF. The CDR3 nucleotides read TGCGCCAGCAGCTTCGGCACCGGGGAGCTGTTTTTT.

This chain uses TRBV9 with TRBJ1-2, with D maybe TRBD1 (5 bases). V was pared by 1 base and J by 0 bases, with 10 bases between. The CDR3 is made up of 15 amino acids. The V gene's germline CDR1 is SGDLS and CDR2 YYNGEE. CDR3 in DNA: TGTGCCAGCAGCGTATTAGACAGAGCTAACTATGGCTACACCTTC. Its protein is CASSVLDRANYGYTF.

J is TRBJ1-1 and V is TRBV6-2 or TRBV6-3; D gene ambiguous. Deletions cut 6 bases from V and 6 bases from J, with 14 bases between. The CDR3 length is 13 residues. The germline V gene encodes CDR1 MNHEY and CDR2 SVGEGT. The CDR3 protein is CASSGWLGAEAFF. The CDR3 region has the DNA TGTGCCAGCAGCGGGTGGTTGGGCGCTGAAGCTTTCTTT.

V is TRBV11-2 and J is TRBJ1-6, with D perhaps TRBD1 (5 bases). The V and J ends lost 1 base and 10 bases respectively, with 11 bases between them. The CDR3 has 14 residues. Germline-derived CDR1 and CDR2 are SGHAT and FQNNGV. This CDR3 reads CASSLGGNTSPLHF. The CDR3 bases are TGTGCCAGCAGCTTAGGGGGCAACACCTCACCCCTCCACTTT.

This clone was recorded once. The chain couples TRBV5-1 to TRBJ1-3; the match to TRBD1 covers 9 bases. Germline V gene sequence: CDR1 SGHRS, CDR2 YFSETQ. The V segment lost 0 bases and the J segment 7 bases; nucleotides outside the gene matches: 5. The CDR3 runs to 15 residues. The CDR3 region has the DNA TGCGCCAGCAGCTTGGGCCGGACAGGGGATAACACCATATATTTT. Encoded protein: CASSLGRTGDNTIYF. Together with reference TRBV5-1 and TRBJ1-3, the CDR3 gives the full variable domain: KAGVTQTPRYLIKTRGQQVTLSCSPISGHRSVSWYQQTPGQGLQFLFEYFSETQRNKGNFPGRFSGRQFSNSRSEMNVSTLELGDSALYLCASSLGRTGDNTIYFGEGSWLTVV.

The rearrangement links TRBV5-1 to TRBJ1-6; D not resolved. V dropped 1 base and J dropped 3 bases, with 5 bases sitting between them. The CDR3 consists of 14 residues. Germline lookup yields CDR1 SGHRS and CDR2 YFSETQ. The CDR3 is CASSLLNYNSPLHF. CDR3 bases: TGCGCCAGCAGCTTGTTAAACTATAATTCACCCCTCCACTTT. Based on the CDR3 plus reference TRBV5-1 and TRBJ1-6, the full variable domain is KAGVTQTPRYLIKTRGQQVTLSCSPISGHRSVSWYQQTPGQGLQFLFEYFSETQRNKGNFPGRFSGRQFSNSRSEMNVSTLELGDSALYLCASSLLNYNSPLHFGNGTRLTVT.

The chain has TRBV2 and TRBJ1-2; 8 nucleotides align to TRBD1. The CDR3 is 14 amino acids. The ends lost 8 bases at V and 6 bases at J; junction bases unmatched: 11. Germline CDR1 SNHLY, CDR2 FYNNEI. Written as DNA, the CDR3 is TGTGCCAGCGGGGGGACAGGCAGCTGGGATGGCTACACCTTC. Protein: CASGGTGSWDGYTF.

This clone was recorded once. The chain carries TRBV13 and TRBJ2-5; the D gene is possibly TRBD2 (7 bases). Trimming shortened V by 8 bases and J by 1 base, and 11 bases separated the two germline ends. The CDR3 is 13 amino acids. Germline V gives CDR1 PRHDT, CDR2 FYEKMQ (reference sequence). DNA for the CDR3: TGTGCCAGCGGGGGGGCAGTCCAAGAGACCCAGTACTTC. Translation gives CASGGAVQETQYF.

This chain uses TRBV11-2 with TRBJ2-5; maybe TRBD1 (6 bases). Per the germline V gene, CDR1 is SGHAT and CDR2 is FQNNGV. Deletions cut 3 bases from V and 5 bases from J, with 10 bases between. The CDR3 extends over 13 amino acids. The CDR3 protein is CASSFSGDETQYF. Written as DNA, the CDR3 is TGTGCCAGCAGCTTTTCAGGGGACGAGACCCAGTACTTC.

The chain combines TRBV9 with TRBJ2-2, with unresolved D. Trimming took off 2 bases at V and 0 bases at J, with 11 bases between the two ends. Per the germline V gene, CDR1 is SGDLS and CDR2 is YYNGEE. This CDR3 has 16 amino acids. The CDR3 spells CASSVRQQSNTGELFF. The DNA for the CDR3 is TGTGCCAGCAGCGTCCGCCAACAGTCGAACACCGGGGAGCTGTTTTTT.

This CDR3 is CASSTSGATNEKLFF. The CDR3 bases are TGTGCCAGCAGCACCTCAGGGGCTACTAATGAAAAACTGTTTTTT. The chain is built from TRBV5-6 and TRBJ1-4; D might be TRBD1 (6 bases). Germline lookup yields CDR1 SGHDT and CDR2 YYEEEE. The V end was cut by 4 bases, the J end by 2 bases, with 12 bases between. This CDR3 spans 15 amino acids.

The chain is built from TRBV3-1 (or the pseudogene TRBV3-2) and TRBJ1-5; D perhaps matches TRBD1 (5 bases). CDR1 is LGHDT and CDR2 is YNNKEL in the germline V gene (reference sequence). V dropped 3 bases and J dropped 0 bases, with 12 bases sitting between them. The CDR3 extends over 16 amino acids. In DNA, the CDR3 is TGTGCCAGCAGCCAGGGCACAGGCCCTAGCAATCAGCCCCAGCATTTT. Its protein is CASSQGTGPSNQPQHF.

This sequence joins TRBV18 and TRBJ2-7, with D possibly TRBD2 on 6 matching bases. CDR1 and CDR2 (germline): KGHSH, LQKENI. Trimming shortened V by 5 bases and J by 1 base, and 9 bases separated the two germline ends. This CDR3 has 13 residues. The CDR3 DNA follows: TGTGCCAGCTCAACGGGGACTTCCTACGAGCAGTACTTC. Translated, it gives CASSTGTSYEQYF.

This clone was detected only once. V and J are TRBV5-1 and TRBJ1-1; 8 bases line up with TRBD1. There are 13 residues in the CDR3. With V trimmed by 4 bases and J by 11 bases, 10 bases remained unmatched. In germline, CDR1 is SGHRS, CDR2 YFSETQ. CDR3 amino acids: CASSTTGGQEAFF. CDR3 DNA: TGCGCCAGCAGCACCACAGGGGGTCAGGAGGCTTTCTTT.

The rearrangement joins TRBV30 to TRBJ1-1; D may be TRBD1 (5 bases). The germline V gene has CDR1 GTSNPN and CDR2 SVGIG (reference sequence). Trimming left V 1 base short and J 3 bases short, with 6 bases between. This CDR3 has 12 amino acids. CDR3 bases: TGTGCCTGGAGTGGGGGGGACACTGAAGCTTTCTTT. Residues: CAWSGGDTEAFF.

The V gene is TRBV11-2, the J gene TRBJ2-1, with 11 bases aligning to TRBD2. V was clipped by 6 bases and J by 4 bases; unmatched bases: 11. The CDR3 has 17 amino acids. Per germline, CDR1 SGHAT and CDR2 FQNNGV. The CDR3 protein is CASSSRLAGSVYNEQFF. The DNA of the CDR3 is TGTGCCAGCAGTTCCAGACTAGCGGGAAGTGTGTACAATGAGCAGTTCTTC.

The CDR3 bases are TGTGCCAGCAGTGAAGGACAGGGAAAGACCTATAATTCACCCCTCCACTTT. Translation: CASSEGQGKTYNSPLHF. The chain links TRBV6-1 to TRBJ1-6, with 7 bases aligning to TRBD1. The V and J ends lost 1 base and 2 bases, in that order; junction bases with no gene match: 5. Germline CDR1 MNHNS, CDR2 SASEGT. The CDR3 length is 17 residues.

CDR3 in DNA: TGTGCCAGCAGTTTAAGAGTATTGACAGGTGCGGGGGCTCGCTACAATGAGCAGTTCTTC. As protein: CASSLRVLTGAGARYNEQFF. The chain is built from TRBV27 and TRBJ2-1; tentatively, D is TRBD2 (7 bases). The CDR3 runs to 20 residues. CDR1 and CDR2 from the germline V gene are MNHEY and SMNVEV (reference sequence). Trimming took 2 bases from V and 3 from J, leaving 26 bases between them.